This TCR beta chain was recorded in a study of blood T cell repertoires in COVID-19. The overall study: Sites across the United States, Italy and Spain contributed samples from acute and convalescent COVID-19. PBMCs, B-cell-depleted T cells, or T cells were the source of the cDNA or gDNA that made up the material.

Original methodology: Estimated nucleated cell counts came from reference gene primer amplification. Assay used: immunoSEQ multiplex PCR; TCRdb lists only in-frame clones, some missing. The V and J calls and the clone size are those of that table, but D and trimming were determined from the DNA. The table shows roughly 48,000 clones, with around 80% occurring only once. The CDR3 loop spans 14 amino acids. Germline V lookup: CDR1 SGHDN, CDR2 FVKESK. V was pared by 3 bases and J by 0 bases, with 8 bases between. This TCR was sampled from a man aged 65 to 79 with acute or convalescent COVID-19. Sequenced sample: peripheral blood. This chain uses TRBV14 with TRBJ2-5; tentatively, D is TRBD2 (6 bases). In DNA form, the CDR3 reads TGTGCCAGCAGCCAGGCGGGGTACCAAGAGACCCAGTACTTC. Protein sequence: CASSQAGYQETQYF.